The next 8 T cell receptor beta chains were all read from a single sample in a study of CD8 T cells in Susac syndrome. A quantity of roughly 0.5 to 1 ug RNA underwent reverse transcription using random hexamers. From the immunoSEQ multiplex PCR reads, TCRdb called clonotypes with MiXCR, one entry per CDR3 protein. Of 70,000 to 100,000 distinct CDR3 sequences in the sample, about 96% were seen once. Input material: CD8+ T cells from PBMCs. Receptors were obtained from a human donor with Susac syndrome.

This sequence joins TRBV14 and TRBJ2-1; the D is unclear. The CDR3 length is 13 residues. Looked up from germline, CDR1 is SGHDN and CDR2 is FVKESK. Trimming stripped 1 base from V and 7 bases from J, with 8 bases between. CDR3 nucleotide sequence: TGTGCCAGCAGCCAAGCACCCCGGAATGAGCAGTTCTTC. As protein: CASSQAPRNEQFF.

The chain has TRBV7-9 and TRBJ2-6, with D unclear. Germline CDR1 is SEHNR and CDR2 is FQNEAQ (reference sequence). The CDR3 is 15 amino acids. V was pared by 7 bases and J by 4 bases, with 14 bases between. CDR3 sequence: CASTPSPPGANVLTF. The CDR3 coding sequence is TGTGCCAGCACCCCGAGTCCGCCCGGGGCCAACGTCCTGACTTTC. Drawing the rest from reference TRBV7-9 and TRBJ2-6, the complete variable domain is DTGVSQNPRHKITKRGQNVTFRCDPISEHNRLYWYRQTLGQGPEFLTYFQNEAQLEKSRLLSDRFSAERPKGSFSTLEIQRTEQGDSAMYLCASTPSPPGANVLTFGAGSRLTVL.

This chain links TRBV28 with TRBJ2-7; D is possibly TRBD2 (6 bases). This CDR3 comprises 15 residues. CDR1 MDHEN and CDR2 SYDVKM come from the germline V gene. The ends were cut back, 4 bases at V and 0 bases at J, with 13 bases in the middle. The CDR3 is CASSWLASSSYEQYF. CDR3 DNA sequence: TGTGCCAGCAGTTGGCTAGCGTCAAGCTCCTACGAGCAGTACTTC.

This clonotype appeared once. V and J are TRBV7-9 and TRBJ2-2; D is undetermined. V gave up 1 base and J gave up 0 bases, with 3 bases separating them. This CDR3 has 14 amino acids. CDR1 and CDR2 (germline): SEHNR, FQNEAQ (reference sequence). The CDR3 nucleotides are TGTGCCAGCAGCTTAGGATCGAACACCGGGGAGCTGTTTTTT. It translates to CASSLGSNTGELFF.

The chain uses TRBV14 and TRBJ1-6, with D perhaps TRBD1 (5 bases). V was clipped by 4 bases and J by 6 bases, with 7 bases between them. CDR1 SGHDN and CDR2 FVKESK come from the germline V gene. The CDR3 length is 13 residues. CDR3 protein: CASSPGPNSPLHF. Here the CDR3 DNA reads TGTGCCAGCAGCCCGGGACCTAATTCACCCCTCCACTTT.

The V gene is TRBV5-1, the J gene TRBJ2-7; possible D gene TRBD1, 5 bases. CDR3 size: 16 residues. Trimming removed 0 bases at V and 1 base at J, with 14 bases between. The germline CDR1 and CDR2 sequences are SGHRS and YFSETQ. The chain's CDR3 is CASSLGPGHGSYEQYV. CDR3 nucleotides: TGCGCCAGCAGCTTGGGGCCAGGGCACGGTTCCTACGAGCAGTACGTC.

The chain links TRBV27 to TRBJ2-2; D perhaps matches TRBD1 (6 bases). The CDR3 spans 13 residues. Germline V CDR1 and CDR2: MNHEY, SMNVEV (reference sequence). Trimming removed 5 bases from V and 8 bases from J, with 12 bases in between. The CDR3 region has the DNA TGTGCCAGCAGTCTGGCCCAGGGGGGGGAGCTGTTTTTT. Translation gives CASSLAQGGELFF.

CDR3 DNA sequence: TGTGCCAGCAGCGTACAGGGGTATGGCTACACCTTC. It yields the protein CASSVQGYGYTF. The chain carries TRBV7-2 and TRBJ1-2, with 7 bases matching TRBD1. The CDR3 covers 12 residues. V dropped 5 bases and J dropped 5; count of bases not matched to a gene: 2. Germline loops: CDR1 SGHTA, CDR2 FQGNSA.